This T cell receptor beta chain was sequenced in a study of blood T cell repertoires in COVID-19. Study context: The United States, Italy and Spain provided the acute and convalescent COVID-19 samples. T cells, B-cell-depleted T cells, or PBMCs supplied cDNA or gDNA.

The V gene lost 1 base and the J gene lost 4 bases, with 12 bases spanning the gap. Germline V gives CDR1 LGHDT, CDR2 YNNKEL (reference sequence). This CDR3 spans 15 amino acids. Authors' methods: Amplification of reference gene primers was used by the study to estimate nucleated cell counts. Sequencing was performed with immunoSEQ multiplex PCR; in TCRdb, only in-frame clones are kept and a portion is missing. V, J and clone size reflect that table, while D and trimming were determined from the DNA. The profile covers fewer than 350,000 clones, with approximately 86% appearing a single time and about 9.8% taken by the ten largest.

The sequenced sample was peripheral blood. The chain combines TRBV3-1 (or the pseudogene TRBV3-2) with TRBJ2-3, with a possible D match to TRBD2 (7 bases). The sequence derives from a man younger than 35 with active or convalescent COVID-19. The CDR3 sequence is CASSQVRGGSDTQYF. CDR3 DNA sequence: TGTGCCAGCAGCCAAGTGAGGGGGGGCTCAGATACGCAGTATTTT.